This T cell receptor beta chain was recovered during a study of T-cell memory formation after mild COVID-19. Study-level background: Among the donors, TCR clusters were largely specific to each donor.

The V and J ends lost 0 bases and 2 bases respectively, with 11 bases between them. The length of the CDR3 is 15 residues. Germline CDR1 LGHDT, CDR2 YNNKEL (reference sequence). TCRdb passed the 5' RACE reads through MiXCR, listing each CDR3 protein once. The table has about 400,000 distinct CDR3 sequences, about 22% seen once. The chain couples TRBV3-1 to TRBJ2-7; unclear D gene. The sample was PBMCs or a T cell subset sorted from them (not recorded which). This receptor was identified in an adult woman who had mild COVID-19 (a few samples of this study predate the infection). Cell type and time point are not known. This CDR3 reads CASSQDPAGTYEQYF. CDR3 DNA sequence: TGTGCCAGCAGCCAAGATCCGGCAGGAACCTACGAGCAGTACTTC.